The clone carrying this T cell receptor (beta chain) has a handful of counts. The target antigen is unknown. Using constant-segment primers, 5'RACE produced TCR alpha and TCR beta cDNA libraries carrying sample barcodes and UMIs. One entry per CDR3 protein, called by TCRdb with MiXCR from the 5' RACE reads. The sample has around 200,000 distinct CDR3 sequences; around a sixth are singletons. The CDR3 contains 15 residues. Per germline, CDR1 SGHRS and CDR2 YFSETQ. Deletions cut 1 base from V and 7 bases from J, with 17 bases between. The data were taken from a study of T-cell memory formation after mild COVID-19. Across the whole study: Across donors, TCR clusters were largely donor specific.

Points from the study as a whole: CD8+ contracting clones occupied EMRA, while CD4+ ones occupied mainly CM and EM.

This sequence originates from a man aged 18 to 30 who had mild COVID-19 (a few samples of this study predate the infection). Cell type and time point are not known. The sequenced material came from PBMCs or a T cell subset sorted from them (not recorded which). The rearrangement links TRBV5-1 to TRBJ1-1, with D maybe TRBD1 (6 bases). CDR3 DNA: TGCGCCAGCAGCTTGTGGGGGGGGGCGTCCAATGAAGCTTTCTTT. Its protein is CASSLWGGASNEAFF.